This passage covers 14 T cell receptor beta chains from one sample sequenced in a study of regulatory T cells in long-lasting Graves disease. With iRepertoire HTBI primers and Arm-PCR of CDR3 regions, TCR beta libraries were built. Each CDR3 protein is one row after TCRdb ran MiXCR on the multiplex PCR reads. The data contain hundreds of thousands of distinct CDR3 sequences, 15% to 20% of them singletons. Time point described: newly diagnosed GD, antithyroid drugs for less than 3 months. PBMC-extracted RNA yielded the TCR library. The sample was also reused in another study, on T cells in Graves' hyperthyroidism and ophthalmopathy.

Sample: peripheral blood mononuclear cells (PBMCs), taken at new diagnosis, from a patient treated with antithyroid drugs. The receptors originated from a young man with Graves disease.

The CDR3 spells CSARDRQVPLEKLFF. CDR3 in DNA: TGCAGTGCTAGAGATCGACAGGTCCCACTCGAAAAACTGTTTTTT. The chain employs TRBV20-1 and TRBJ1-4; maybe TRBD1 (6 bases). Germline CDR1 reads DFQATT; CDR2 reads SNEGSKA (reference sequence). The CDR3 runs 15 residues. Trimming left V 0 bases short and J 8 bases short, with 16 bases between.

This clonotype was found many times. This chain uses TRBV24-1 with TRBJ2-7; 11 positions match TRBD1. The junction had 12 bases not matched to a gene; V was cut back by 11 bases and J by 4 bases. Germline V gene data show CDR1 as KGHDR and CDR2 as SFDVKD. This CDR3 contains 15 residues. The CDR3 is CAIARGTGGSYEQYF. The CDR3 bases are TGTGCCATCGCACGCGGGACAGGGGGATCATACGAGCAGTACTTC.

This clonotype was picked up a small number of times. The chain is built from TRBV9 and TRBJ1-5, with D possibly TRBD1 on 5 matching bases. The ends were cut back, 0 bases at V and 3 bases at J, with 10 bases in the middle. Germline V lookup: CDR1 SGDLS, CDR2 YYNGEE. The CDR3 length is 15 residues. The CDR3 is CASSVGDSSNQPQHF. CDR3 bases: TGTGCCAGCAGCGTAGGAGACAGCTCCAATCAGCCCCAGCATTTT.

This clonotype has at least ten counts. This chain links TRBV18 with TRBJ2-5; no clear D gene. This CDR3 is built from 15 residues. In germline, CDR1 is KGHSH, CDR2 LQKENI. V was shortened by 0 bases and J by 0 bases, with 8 bases between the two germline ends. CDR3 amino acids: CASSPPSPDQETQYF. The CDR3 bases are TGTGCCAGCTCACCACCCAGCCCCGACCAAGAGACCCAGTACTTC.

This clonotype occurred many times. The chain couples TRBV12-3 or TRBV12-4 to TRBJ1-5, with TRBD1 matching over 7 bases. With V trimmed by 8 bases and J by 7 bases, 11 bases remained unmatched. The CDR3 sequence is 14 residues long. CDR3 sequence (DNA): TGTGCCAGCGCTCCCGCAGGGGGAGGACAGCCCCAGCATTTT. This gives the protein CASAPAGGGQPQHF.

The chain has TRBV10-3 and TRBJ2-1; no clear D gene. The length of the CDR3 is 13 residues. Germline assignment: CDR1 ENHRY and CDR2 SYGVKD. V gave up 0 bases and J gave up 2 bases, with 2 bases separating them. The CDR3, as DNA: TGTGCCATCAGTGAGTCTACCTACAATGAGCAGTTCTTC. It codes for CAISESTYNEQFF.

This clonotype appeared a few times. The chain joins TRBV5-1 to TRBJ1-2, with a possible D match to TRBD1 (5 bases). Germline-derived CDR1 and CDR2 are SGHRS and YFSETQ. The CDR3 contains 17 residues. The ends were cut back, 4 bases at V and 2 bases at J, with 21 bases in the middle. CDR3 nucleotide sequence: TGCGCCAGCAGCCCAAACTCGGCTCGGACAAGGAACTATGGCTACACCTTC. Translation: CASSPNSARTRNYGYTF.

The chain links TRBV27 to TRBJ2-7; D gene ambiguous. Looked up from germline, CDR1 is MNHEY and CDR2 is SMNVEV (reference sequence). Trimming left V 2 bases short and J 0 bases short, with 8 bases between. The CDR3 covers 14 residues. This CDR3 reads CASSLAPISYEQYF. The CDR3 nucleotides read TGTGCCAGCAGTTTAGCCCCAATCTCCTACGAGCAGTACTTC.

The chain uses TRBV2 and TRBJ2-3, with 11 bases identical to TRBD2. There are 15 residues in the CDR3. V trimming: 6 bases; J trimming: 5 bases; junction bases outside the gene matches: 7. Germline V gene data show CDR1 as SNHLY and CDR2 as FYNNEI. The CDR3 DNA reads TGTGCCAGCAGCACTAGCGGGAGTGCTGTAGATACGCAGTATTTT. Its translation: CASSTSGSAVDTQYF.

Only a few counts were recorded for this clonotype. The V gene is TRBV19, the J gene TRBJ1-4, with no clear D. The CDR3 length is 13 residues. The V end lost 7 bases, the J end lost 8 bases, and 14 bases lay between the germline ends. Germline V lookup: CDR1 LNHDA, CDR2 SQIVND (reference sequence). The CDR3 reads CASKRQANEKLFF. CDR3 DNA: TGTGCCAGTAAGCGGCAGGCAAACGAAAAACTGTTTTTT.

In this sample, this clonotype turned up many times. CDR3 bases: TGTGCCAGCAGCTCTTCAGGGGGAAGCGGGAGTGCTTACGAGCAGTACTTC. Translated: CASSSSGGSGSAYEQYF. The chain combines TRBV27 with TRBJ2-7; TRBD2 is a possible D gene (8 bases). CDR1 MNHEY and CDR2 SMNVEV come from the germline V gene (reference sequence). V was cut by 6 bases and J by 4 bases, with 25 bases left in between. This CDR3 has 17 amino acids.

This clonotype was seen ten or more times. This rearrangement joins TRBV6-1 to TRBJ1-2; 10 bases align to TRBD1. This CDR3 region has 17 residues. Germline values: CDR1 MNHNS, CDR2 SASEGT. V was pared by 2 bases and J by 5 bases, with 11 bases of the junction left unmatched. CDR3 in amino acids: CASSEMTGGIQAYGYTF. In DNA, the CDR3 is TGTGCCAGCAGTGAAATGACAGGGGGCATTCAAGCGTATGGCTACACCTTC.

This clonotype was picked up many times. The rearrangement links TRBV28 to TRBJ1-2; 9 bases line up with TRBD1. Germline CDR1 MDHEN, CDR2 SYDVKM. Trimming at V came to 5 bases and at J to 6 bases, leaving 4 bases not matched to a gene. The CDR3 covers 13 residues. The CDR3, as DNA: TGTGCCAGCAGTAAGTGGGACAGGGATGGCTACACCTTC. Protein sequence: CASSKWDRDGYTF.

The chain recombines TRBV6-1 with TRBJ2-1; D may match TRBD1 or TRBD2 (5 bases each). CDR1 and CDR2 from the germline V gene are MNHNS and SASEGT. The CDR3 extends over 12 amino acids. Trimming cost V 6 bases and J 15 bases, with 18 bases left between them. In DNA form, the CDR3 reads TGTGCCAGCAGCCAACTTCCGGGGCCGCGGTTCTTC. It specifies CASSQLPGPRFF.